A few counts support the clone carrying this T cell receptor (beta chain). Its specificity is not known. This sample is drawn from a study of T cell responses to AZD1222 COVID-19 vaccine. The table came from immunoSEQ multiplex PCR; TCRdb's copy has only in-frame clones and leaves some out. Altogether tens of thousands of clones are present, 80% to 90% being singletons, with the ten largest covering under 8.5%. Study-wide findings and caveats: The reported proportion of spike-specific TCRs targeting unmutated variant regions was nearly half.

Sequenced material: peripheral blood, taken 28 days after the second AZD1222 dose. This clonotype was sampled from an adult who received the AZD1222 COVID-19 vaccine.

CDR3 loop: CASSLMGVWGYGYTF. The CDR3 DNA reads as TGTGCCAGCAGCTTAATGGGGGTCTGGGGCTATGGCTACACCTTC. The gene calls are TRBV11-2 and TRBJ1-2; a weak D match, TRBD1 (5 bases). Germline assignment: CDR1 SGHAT and CDR2 FQNNGV. The V and J ends lost 2 bases and 4 bases respectively, with 14 bases between them. The CDR3 contains 15 residues.